The rows below give T cell receptor beta chains drawn from one sample of a study of identical twins. MiXCR, run by TCRdb on the 5' RACE reads, gives a single entry per CDR3 protein. Of some 1,700,000 distinct CDR3 sequences in the sample, under 35% were seen once. Source material: cord blood. The receptor source for this set is a newborn girl in good health. Both conserved end residues are part of each CDR3. D genes are given only for firm matches. Expanded clones are given a class, and other clones once, few, many or no size at all.

clone_size | d_call | j_call | v_call | cdr3_nt | cdr3_aa
few | NA | TRBJ1-6 | TRBV16 | TGTGCCAGCAGCCCCAGGGTTTGGGGGGATTCACCCCTCCACTTT | CASSPRVWGDSPLHF
NA | NA | TRBJ1-6 | TRBV9 | TGTGCCAGCAGCGCCGGGACACAGAATTCACCCCTCCACTTT | CASSAGTQNSPLHF
few | TRBD1 | TRBJ1-5 | TRBV29-1 | TGCAGCGTCCTCGACAGGGCGGTAGGCAATCAGCCCCAGCATTTT | CSVLDRAVGNQPQHF
many | TRBD2 | TRBJ2-3 | TRBV6-5 | TGTGCCAGCAGTTATTTAGCTAGCGGGAGCACAGATACGCAGTATTTT | CASSYLASGSTDTQYF
NA | NA | TRBJ2-5 | TRBV28 | TGTGCCAGCAGTATACCCCAGACTTCCCAAGAGACCCAGTACTTC | CASSIPQTSQETQYF
once | NA | TRBJ1-6 | TRBV6-1 | TGTGCCAGCAGTGAGGCGGCCGATTCACCCCTCCACTTT | CASSEAADSPLHF
few | NA | TRBJ1-2 | TRBV6-6 | TGTGCCAGCAGTGCAGCCAGGGGCTGGGGCTACACCTTC | CASSAARGWGYTF
few | NA | TRBJ2-7 | TRBV29-1 | TGCAGCGTTGAAGGCAGGGAATCCTACGAGCAGTACTTC | CSVEGRESYEQYF
few | TRBD2 | TRBJ2-3 | TRBV20-1 | TGCAGTGCTTCCATAGCGGGATACACAGATACGCAGTATTTT | CSASIAGYTDTQYF
NA | NA | TRBJ2-7 | TRBV2 | TGTGCCAGCAGTGCTGTTCTAGCAAGCCTCTGCGAGCAGTACTTC | CASSAVLASLCEQYF
few | NA | TRBJ2-3 | TRBV24-1 | TGTGCCACCAGTCCCCGGGGTGGCACAGATACGCAGTATTTT | CATSPRGGTDTQYF
NA | NA | TRBJ1-2 | TRBV7-2 | TGTGCCAGCAGCTCACTTGGGGCCGGCTACACCTTC | CASSSLGAGYTF
few | TRBD1 | TRBJ2-7 | TRBV27 | TGTGCCAGCAGTATGGACAGGGGATCCTACGAGCAGTACTTC | CASSMDRGSYEQYF
few | NA | TRBJ1-2 | TRBV27 | TGTGCCAGCAGCAAAGGTGGGGATGGCTACACCTTC | CASSKGGDGYTF
NA | NA | TRBJ2-2 | TRBV30 | TGTGCCGGAAACCATTTAGCGGTCGCGAACACCGGGGAGCTGTTTTTT | CAGNHLAVANTGELFF
NA | NA | TRBJ1-6 | TRBV5-1 | TGCGCCAGCAGCTTGGACGGACAGAATTCACCCCTCCACTTT | CASSLDGQNSPLHF
few | TRBD2 | TRBJ2-1 | TRBV2 | TGTGCCAGCAAGCGGGGGGGCTACAATGAGCAGTTCTTC | CASKRGGYNEQFF
few | TRBD1 | TRBJ2-7 | TRBV7-9 | TGTGCCAGCAGCTTAGCCCCCCGGACAGGCTACAATGAGCAGTACTTC | CASSLAPRTGYNEQYF
NA | TRBD1 | TRBJ1-5 | TRBV5-5 | TGTGCCAGCAACTTGGGCAGGGGGAATCAGCCCCAGCATTTT | CASNLGRGNQPQHF
few | NA | TRBJ1-2 | TRBV20-1 | TGCAGTGCTAGAGCCAGGGTGAGCTATGGCTACACCTTC | CSARARVSYGYTF
NA | NA | TRBJ1-2 | TRBV4-2 | TGTGCCAGCAGCCAAGATGACCAACTGGGAGGCTACACCTTC | CASSQDDQLGGYTF
few | TRBD2 | TRBJ2-4 | TRBV5-4 | TGTGCCAGCAGCCCAGGACTAGCGGGGGGACAAAACATTCAGTACTTC | CASSPGLAGGQNIQYF
few | NA | TRBJ2-7 | TRBV20-1 | TGCAGTGCTAGGGTCTCTAGCTCCTACGAGCAGTACTTC | CSARVSSSYEQYF
many | TRBD2 | TRBJ2-1 | TRBV29-1 | TGCAGCGTTGTCCCTAGTTGGGAGGGCTACAATGAGCAGTTCTTC | CSVVPSWEGYNEQFF
NA | TRBD2 | TRBJ2-3 | TRBV12-3/TRBV12-4 | TGTGCCAGCAGGCCGGGACTAGCGGGGGTTACCACAGATACGCAGTATTTT | CASRPGLAGVTTDTQYF
few | NA | TRBJ1-6 | TRBV27 | TGTGCCAGCAGTTTATCAGGGAGAGGGGTTAATTCACCCCTCCACTTT | CASSLSGRGVNSPLHF
NA | NA | TRBJ1-1 | TRBV5-6 | TGTGCCAGCAGCTTGGAGGGTCCCATAAACACTGAAGCTTTCTTT | CASSLEGPINTEAFF
few | NA | TRBJ1-1 | TRBV6-6 | TGTGCCAGCAACGGGAACATGAACACTGAAGCTTTCTTT | CASNGNMNTEAFF
NA | NA | TRBJ2-1 | TRBV7-2 | TGTGCCAGCAGCCCTTATCCCAGCTCCTACAATGAGCAGTTCTTC | CASSPYPSSYNEQFF
few | TRBD1 | TRBJ2-7 | TRBV10-3 | TGTGCCATCAGTCAACCGGGACAGGGGGCTAACGAGCAGTACTTC | CAISQPGQGANEQYF
NA | NA | TRBJ1-2 | TRBV10-3 | TGTGCCATCAGGGAGGCCGGGCGAGCTAACTATGGCTACACCTTC | CAIREAGRANYGYTF
few | NA | TRBJ2-7 | TRBV19 | TGTGCCAGTAGTATTCAACCCTCGAGCTCCTACGAGCAGTACTTC | CASSIQPSSSYEQYF
NA | TRBD2 | TRBJ2-7 | TRBV5-1 | TGCGCCAGCAGCTTGGCCCTTAGCGGGGGGGCCTCCTACGAGCAGTACTTC | CASSLALSGGASYEQYF
NA | NA | TRBJ1-1 | TRBV5-1 | TGCGCCAGCAGCTTGGGACGCAGGGAGTACTGGAACACTGAAGCTTTCTTT | CASSLGRREYWNTEAFF
NA | NA | TRBJ1-4 | TRBV20-1 | TGCAGTGCTAGACCTACCGTGGGAGGCGGTGAAAAACTGTTTTTT | CSARPTVGGGEKLFF
many | NA | TRBJ2-7 | TRBV28 | TGTGCCAGCAGTCCCCTAGCCCTTACCTACGAGCAGTACTTC | CASSPLALTYEQYF
many | NA | TRBJ2-3 | TRBV15 | TGTGCCACCAGCAGAGACAGGGTCACAGATACGCAGTATTTT | CATSRDRVTDTQYF
many | NA | TRBJ2-3 | TRBV7-2 | TGTGCCAGCAGCTTCTACACAGATACGCAGTATTTT | CASSFYTDTQYF
few | TRBD1 | TRBJ2-5 | TRBV5-1 | TGCGCCAGCAGCTTTTGGCAGGGGGTAGAGACCCAGTACTTC | CASSFWQGVETQYF
few | NA | TRBJ1-2 | TRBV24-1 | TGTGCCACTCACGACGGAGTCTATGGCTACACCTTC | CATHDGVYGYTF
NA | NA | TRBJ2-5 | TRBV5-1 | TGCGCCAGCAGCTTGGATAGCGTCCTCAAGAAGACCCAGTACTTC | CASSLDSVLKKTQYF
few | NA | TRBJ1-2 | TRBV12-3/TRBV12-4 | TGTGCCAGCAGGGCCGCGACAGTACTCTATGGCTACACCTTC | CASRAATVLYGYTF
NA | TRBD1 | TRBJ2-2 | TRBV24-1 | TGTGCCACCACCCTTGGGGGACAGGGGAGCACCGGGGAGCTGTTTTTT | CATTLGGQGSTGELFF
NA | NA | TRBJ2-7 | TRBV4-1 | TGCGCCAGCAGCCAAGTGTCGGTCGGGTCTAGCTCCTACGAGCAGTACTTC | CASSQVSVGSSSYEQYF